This record covers a single TCR beta chain. This specimen belongs to a study of control samples from healthy donors and cancer patients. Germline CDR1 reads MNHEY; CDR2 reads SVGAGI. Trimming took 9 bases from V and 5 from J, leaving 11 bases between them. The CDR3 is 12 amino acids. Data came from immunoSEQ multiplex PCR; TCRdb stores just in-frame clones and leaves some out. The data show about 35,000 clones, around 93% seen once. Material for sequencing was PBMCs. The sequence was obtained from a man aged 35 to 55 with colorectal cancer. This rearrangement joins TRBV6-5 to TRBJ2-1; D assignment may be TRBD1 or TRBD2 (5 bases each). In DNA, the CDR3 is TGTGCCAGTGAGGGGAGACACAATGAGCAGTTCTTC. This encodes CASEGRHNEQFF.